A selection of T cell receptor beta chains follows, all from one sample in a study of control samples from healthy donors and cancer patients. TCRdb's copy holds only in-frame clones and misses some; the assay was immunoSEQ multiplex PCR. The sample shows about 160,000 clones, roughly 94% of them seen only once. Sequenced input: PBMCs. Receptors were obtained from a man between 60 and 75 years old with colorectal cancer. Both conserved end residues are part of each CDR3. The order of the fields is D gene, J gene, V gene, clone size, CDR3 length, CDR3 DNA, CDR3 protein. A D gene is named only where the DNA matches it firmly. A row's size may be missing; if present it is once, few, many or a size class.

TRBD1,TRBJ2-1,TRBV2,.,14,TGTGCCAGCAGTGTGGACAGGGACCACAATGAGCAGTTCTTC,CASSVDRDHNEQFF
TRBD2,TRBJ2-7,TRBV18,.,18,TGTGCCAGCTCACCACCAACGGGGGGGACGGGGAGCTCCTACGAGCAGTACTTC,CASSPPTGGTGSSYEQYF
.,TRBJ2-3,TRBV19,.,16,TGTGCCAGTAGTATAGCTTCCGGGGCAGGGACAGATACGCAGTATTTT,CASSIASGAGTDTQYF
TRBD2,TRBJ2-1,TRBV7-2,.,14,TGTGCCAGCAGCTTCGGACTAGCAAAAAATGAGCAGTTCTTC,CASSFGLAKNEQFF
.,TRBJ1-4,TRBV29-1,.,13,TGCAGCGTCCGATTTGCAACTAATGAAAAACTGTTTTTT,CSVRFATNEKLFF
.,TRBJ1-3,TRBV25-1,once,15,TGTGCCAGCAGTGAGCCGGGACCGCCTGGAAACACCATATATTTT,CASSEPGPPGNTIYF
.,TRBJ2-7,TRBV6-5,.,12,TGTGCCAGCGGGGACGGAGCCTACGAGCAGTACTTC,CASGDGAYEQYF
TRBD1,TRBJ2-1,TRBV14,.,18,TGTGCCAGCAGCCAAGACCCCCGTGGAAGGGGGCAATACAATGAGCAGTTCTTC,CASSQDPRGRGQYNEQFF
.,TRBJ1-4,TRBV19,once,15,TGTGCCAGTACTCGACCAGGGTCCATTAATGAAAAACTGTTTTTT,CASTRPGSINEKLFF
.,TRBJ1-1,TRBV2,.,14,TGTGCCAGCGGGGCCGGGACTCCGAACACTGAAGCTTTCTTT,CASGAGTPNTEAFF
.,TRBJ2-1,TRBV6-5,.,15,TGTGCCAGCAGTTACTCTGGGGGGGGGCCTGGAGAGCAGTTCTTC,CASSYSGGGPGEQFF
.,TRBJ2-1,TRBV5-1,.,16,TGCGCCAGCAGCTTGGCCGTGGGTAGCCACTACAATGAGCAGTTCTTC,CASSLAVGSHYNEQFF
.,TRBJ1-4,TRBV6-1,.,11,TGTGCCAGCAGTGAATTTGAAAAACTGTTTTTT,CASSEFEKLFF
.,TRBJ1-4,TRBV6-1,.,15,TGTGCCAGCAGTGAAGCGCTTCAGGACGGAAAAAAACTGTTTTTT,CASSEALQDGKKLFF
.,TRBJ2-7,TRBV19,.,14,TGTGCCAGTAGTTCGGCGGGAAAATTACGAGAGCAGTACTTC,CASSSAGKLREQYF
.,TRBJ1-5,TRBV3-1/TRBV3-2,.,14,TGTGCCAGCAGCAAAAATCAGGGAAATCAGCCCCAGCATTTT,CASSKNQGNQPQHF
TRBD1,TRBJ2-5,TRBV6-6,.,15,TGTGCCAGCAGTTTTCGACAGGGTGCCGGGGAGACCCAGTACTTC,CASSFRQGAGETQYF
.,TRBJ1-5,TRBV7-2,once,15,TGTGCCAGCAGCTTAGTGCAGAATAGCAATCAGCCCCAGCATTTT,CASSLVQNSNQPQHF
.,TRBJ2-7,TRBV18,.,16,TGTGCCAGCTCACAACTTGGACAGCCGGTCTCCTACGAGCAGTACTTC,CASSQLGQPVSYEQYF
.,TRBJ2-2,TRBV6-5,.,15,TGTGCCAGCATCCTGGACACAGGGCGCACCGGGGAGCTGTTTTTT,CASILDTGRTGELFF
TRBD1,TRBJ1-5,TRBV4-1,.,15,TGCGCCAGCAGCCCGGACAGGGGGCCCAATCAGCCCCAGCATTTT,CASSPDRGPNQPQHF
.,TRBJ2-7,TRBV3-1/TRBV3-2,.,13,TGTGCCAGCAGCCAAGGTCTGACCTACGAGCAGTACTTC,CASSQGLTYEQYF
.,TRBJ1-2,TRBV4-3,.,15,TGCGCCAGCAGCCAAGGAGAGGCCAGGGACTATGGCTACACCTTC,CASSQGEARDYGYTF
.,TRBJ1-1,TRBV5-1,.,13,TGCGCCAGCAGCTTTAAGGTGGGCACTGAAGCTTTCTTT,CASSFKVGTEAFF
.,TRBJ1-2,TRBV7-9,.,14,TGTGCCAGCAGCTCCCTAACAGCGGACTATGGCTACACCTTC,CASSSLTADYGYTF
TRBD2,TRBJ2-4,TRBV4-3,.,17,TGCGCCAGCAGCCAAGATAGGGCGGGGGGAGCCAAAAACATTCAGTACTTC,CASSQDRAGGAKNIQYF